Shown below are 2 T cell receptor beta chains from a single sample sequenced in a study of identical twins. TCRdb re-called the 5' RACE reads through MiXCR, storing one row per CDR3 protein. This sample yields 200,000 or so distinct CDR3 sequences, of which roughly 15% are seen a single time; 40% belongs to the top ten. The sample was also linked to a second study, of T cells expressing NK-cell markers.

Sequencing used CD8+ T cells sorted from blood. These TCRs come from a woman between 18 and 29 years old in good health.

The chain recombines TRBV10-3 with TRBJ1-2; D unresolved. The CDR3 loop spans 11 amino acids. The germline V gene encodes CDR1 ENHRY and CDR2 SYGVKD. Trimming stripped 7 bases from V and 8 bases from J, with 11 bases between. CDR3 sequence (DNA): TGTGCCATCACCACTGGGAACGGCTACACCTTC. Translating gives CAITTGNGYTF.

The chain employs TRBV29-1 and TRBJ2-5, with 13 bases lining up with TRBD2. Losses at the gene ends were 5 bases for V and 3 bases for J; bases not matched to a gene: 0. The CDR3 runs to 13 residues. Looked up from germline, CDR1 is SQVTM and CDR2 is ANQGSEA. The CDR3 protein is CSVTSGGEETQYF. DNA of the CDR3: TGCAGCGTTACTAGCGGGGGGGAAGAGACCCAGTACTTC.